Presented here are 8 T cell receptor beta chains from one specimen sequenced in a study of cytomegalovirus exposure and HLA in healthy donors. The PCR made use of 60 Vbeta and 13 Jbeta primers. Method: immunoSEQ multiplex PCR; TCRdb's copy keeps in-frame clones and lacks some. The sample yields 150,000 to 200,000 clones, approximately 85% seen once. Sequenced input: PBMCs. The receptors derive from a young man in good health and CMV-seropositive.

The CDR3 DNA follows: TGCGCCAGCAGCCAAGAAGGGTCGGGACATAGGAACACCATATATTTT. Translated: CASSQEGSGHRNTIYF. The rearrangement joins TRBV4-1 to TRBJ1-3; TRBD1 is a possible D gene (6 bases). The V end lost 0 bases, the J end lost 7 bases, and 16 bases lay between the germline ends. Germline CDR1 and CDR2: MGHRA and YSYEKL. The CDR3 extends over 16 amino acids.

V and J are TRBV6-6 and TRBJ2-1; D uncertain. In germline, CDR1 is MNHNY, CDR2 SVGAGI (reference sequence). The V end was cut by 5 bases, the J end by 0 bases, with 11 bases between. The CDR3 loop spans 15 amino acids. CDR3 protein: CASSPRYSSYNEQFF. DNA of the CDR3: TGTGCCAGCAGTCCTCGGTATAGCTCCTACAATGAGCAGTTCTTC.

This chain uses TRBV4-2 with TRBJ1-1; TRBD1 is a possible D gene (5 bases). This CDR3 contains 16 residues. The V gene lost 5 bases and the J gene lost 2 bases, with 18 bases spanning the gap. Germline CDR1 is LGHNA and CDR2 is YNFKEQ. The CDR3 bases are TGTGCCAGCAGCTCTGATCCCGGGGGGAGCAACACTGAAGCTTTCTTT. The encoded protein is CASSSDPGGSNTEAFF.

This sequence joins TRBV6-5 and TRBJ2-3; a possible D gene is TRBD2 (6 bases). The CDR3 is 11 amino acids. V dropped 6 bases and J dropped 6 bases, with 7 bases sitting between them. Germline CDR1 is MNHEY and CDR2 is SVGAGI. The CDR3: CASRTSDTQYF. The CDR3, as DNA: TGTGCCAGCAGAACTAGCGATACGCAGTATTTT.

The CDR3 region is CASSLMVRGNSPLHF. In DNA form, the CDR3 reads TGTGCCAGCAGCTTGATGGTGAGGGGGAATTCACCCCTCCACTTT. The V and J genes are TRBV5-5 and TRBJ1-6; D possibly corresponds to TRBD1 (6 bases). The CDR3 sequence is 15 residues long. V lost 1 base to trimming and J lost 7 bases, with 12 bases between them. CDR1 and CDR2 (germline): SGHKS, YYEKEE (reference sequence).

CDR3 region: CASSYPQGDRSGEQYF. The DNA for the CDR3 is TGTGCCAGCAGCTATCCCCAGGGGGATCGGTCGGGTGAGCAGTACTTC. V is TRBV5-6 and J is TRBJ2-7; 7 bases are a match to TRBD1. CDR1 SGHDT and CDR2 YYEEEE come from the germline V gene. Trimming removed 3 bases from V and 7 bases from J; junction bases left unmatched: 16. CDR3 length: 16 residues.

The gene calls are TRBV7-9 and TRBJ2-3, with TRBD2 matching 11 bases. The J segment lost 1 base and the V segment lost 8 bases, leaving 5 bases of the junction unmatched. CDR1 and CDR2 from the germline V gene are SEHNR and FQNEAQ (reference sequence). This CDR3 has 15 amino acids. CDR3 protein: CASVPSGGRTDTQYF. CDR3 sequence (DNA): TGTGCCAGCGTCCCTAGCGGGGGGCGCACAGATACGCAGTATTTT.

This clone was counted only a few times. Other nucleotide sequences from this sample produce the same CDR3. This chain uses TRBV4-3 with TRBJ1-5; 8 nucleotides agree with TRBD1. Per the germline V gene, CDR1 is LGHNA and CDR2 is YSLEER. The CDR3 spans 16 residues. V shed 0 bases, J shed 6 bases, and the junction held 7 bases outside the gene matches. The CDR3 DNA follows: TGCGCCAGCAGCCAAGATGTCGGACAGGGAGGTCAGCCCCAGCATTTT. This sequence encodes CASSQDVGQGGQPQHF.